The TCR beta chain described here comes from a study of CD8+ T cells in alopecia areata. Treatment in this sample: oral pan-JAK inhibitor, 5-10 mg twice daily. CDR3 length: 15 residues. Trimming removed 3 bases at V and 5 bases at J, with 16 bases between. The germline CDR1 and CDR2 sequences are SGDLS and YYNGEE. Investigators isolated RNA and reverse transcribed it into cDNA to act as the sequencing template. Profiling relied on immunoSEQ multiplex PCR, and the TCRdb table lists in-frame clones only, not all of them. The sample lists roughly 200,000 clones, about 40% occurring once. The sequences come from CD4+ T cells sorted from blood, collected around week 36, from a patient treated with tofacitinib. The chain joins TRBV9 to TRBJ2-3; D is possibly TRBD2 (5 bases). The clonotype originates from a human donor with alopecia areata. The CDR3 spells CASSGPRFGEDTQYF. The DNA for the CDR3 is TGTGCCAGCAGCGGCCCGCGGTTCGGGGAAGATACGCAGTATTTT.